The 28 T cell receptor beta chains below come from one sample, sequenced in a study of cytomegalovirus exposure and HLA in healthy donors. PCR used 60 Vbeta primers and 13 Jbeta primers. Sequencing used immunoSEQ multiplex PCR; TCRdb keeps in-frame clones, though not all of them. The data contain roughly 180,000 clones, about four fifths of them singletons. The sequenced sample consisted of PBMCs. All receptors come from a young man in good health and CMV-seronegative.

The chain is built from TRBV5-1 and TRBJ2-5; 13 nucleotides line up with TRBD2. After removal of 0 bases from V and 4 bases from J, the junction contained 0 bases not matched to a gene. Germline CDR1 SGHRS, CDR2 YFSETQ. This CDR3 is 15 amino acids long. Here the CDR3 reads CASSLGLAGGETQYF. CDR3 bases: TGCGCCAGCAGCTTGGGACTAGCGGGAGGAGAGACCCAGTACTTC.

V is TRBV7-3 and J is TRBJ2-3, with 10 nucleotides matching TRBD1. From germline, CDR1 is SGHTA and CDR2 FQGTGA. With V trimmed by 5 bases and J by 3 bases, 8 bases remained unmatched. The CDR3 is 16 residues long. The CDR3 spells CASSARDRGVTDTQYF. The DNA for the CDR3 is TGTGCCAGCAGCGCTCGGGACAGGGGTGTGACAGATACGCAGTATTTT.

This clone was seen only a few times. J is TRBJ2-5 and V is TRBV5-6; 10 bases align to TRBD2. J was trimmed by 5 bases and V by 1 base; bases with no gene match: 5. Germline loops: CDR1 SGHDT, CDR2 YYEEEE. The CDR3 runs to 15 residues. This CDR3 is CASSLSLSGRETQYF. The DNA for the CDR3 is TGTGCCAGCAGCTTGTCTCTTAGCGGGAGGGAGACCCAGTACTTC.

This chain uses TRBV5-8 with TRBJ1-5, with TRBD1 matching 7 bases. This CDR3 is built from 14 residues. J lost 6 bases, V lost 6 bases, and 9 bases had no gene match. Germline CDR1 SGHTS, CDR2 YDEGEE. CDR3 nucleotide sequence: TGTGCCAGCAACCGACTACAGGGGACTCAGCCCCAGCATTTT. This sequence encodes CASNRLQGTQPQHF.

The chain joins TRBV9 to TRBJ2-3; D is uncertain. Germline CDR1 reads SGDLS; CDR2 reads YYNGEE. The CDR3 length is 15 residues. Trimming left V 0 bases short and J 0 bases short, with 8 bases between. CDR3 protein: CASSVDGESTDTQYF. CDR3 nucleotide sequence: TGTGCCAGCAGCGTAGATGGAGAAAGCACAGATACGCAGTATTTT.

The V and J genes are TRBV29-1 and TRBJ1-1; a possible D gene is TRBD1 (5 bases). The CDR3 runs 17 residues. Germline CDR1 and CDR2: SQVTM and ANQGSEA. The V end was cut by 1 base, the J end by 1 base, with 19 bases between. The CDR3 DNA reads TGCAGCGTTGAAGTGTTGCCGCCGGGGGTCGGGAACACTGAAGCTTTCTTT. It specifies CSVEVLPPGVGNTEAFF. Based on the CDR3 plus reference TRBV29-1 and TRBJ1-1, the full variable domain is SAVISQKPSRDICQRGTSLTIQCQVDSQVTMMFWYRQQPGQSLTLIATANQGSEATYESGFVIDKFPISRPNLTFSTLTVSNMSPEDSSIYLCSVEVLPPGVGNTEAFFGQGTRLTVV.

Relative to its sample, this clone is medium-sized. J is TRBJ2-2 and V is TRBV6-4, with 7 bases identical to TRBD1. The ends lost 3 bases at V and 3 bases at J; junction bases unmatched: 4. This CDR3 comprises 15 residues. Germline CDR1 reads MRHNA; CDR2 reads SNTAGT. CDR3 protein: CASSENRGDTGELFF. The CDR3 bases are TGTGCCAGCAGTGAAAACAGGGGAGACACCGGGGAGCTGTTTTTT.

With respect to this clone: The junction does not match germline at one end; this may be a read error. The V and J genes are TRBV27 and TRBJ2-7; a weak D match, TRBD2 (5 bases). This CDR3 contains 14 residues. Germline values: CDR1 MNHEY, CDR2 SMNVEV (reference sequence). CDR3 nucleotides: TGTGCCAGCAGTCGGAACGGACCTCTAGCAGAGCAGCACTTC. Encoded protein: CASSRNGPLAEQHF.

The rearrangement links TRBV5-6 to TRBJ1-1, with TRBD1 matching 8 bases. CDR1 is SGHDT and CDR2 is YYEEEE in the germline V gene. The V and J ends lost 3 bases and 10 bases, in that order; junction bases with no gene match: 14. The CDR3 length is 15 residues. The CDR3 bases are TGTGCCAGCAGCTCTTTGGACAGGGAAATTCGAGGAGCTTTCTTT. Translation: CASSSLDREIRGAFF.

This CDR3 is CASSMLAGGSITGELFF. CDR3 nucleotide sequence: TGTGCCAGTAGTATGTTAGCGGGAGGGAGTATAACCGGGGAGCTGTTTTTT. V gene TRBV19 combines with J gene TRBJ2-2; TRBD2 agrees at 11 bases. The V gene's germline CDR1 is LNHDA and CDR2 SQIVND (reference sequence). The V segment lost 3 bases and the J segment 5 bases; nucleotides outside the gene matches: 8. The CDR3 length is 17 residues.

V gene TRBV28 combines with J gene TRBJ2-2, with D tentatively TRBD2 (6 bases). Germline CDR1 and CDR2: MDHEN and SYDVKM. V gave up 6 bases and J gave up 0 bases, with 20 bases separating them. CDR3 length: 18 residues. For the CDR3, the DNA is TGTGCCAGCAGCCCAGGCGGGGCCGGTGTAACGAACACCGGGGAGCTGTTTTTT. It is translated as CASSPGGAGVTNTGELFF. Based on the CDR3 plus reference TRBV28 and TRBJ2-2, the full variable domain is DVKVTQSSRYLVKRTGEKVFLECVQDMDHENMFWYRQDPGLGLRLIYFSYDVKMKEKGDIPEGYSVSREKKERFSLILESASTNQTSMYLCASSPGGAGVTNTGELFFGEGSRLTVL.

This chain uses TRBV6-1 with TRBJ1-2; tentative D call: TRBD1 (5 bases). The CDR3 totals 15 residues. Germline V gene data show CDR1 as MNHNS and CDR2 as SASEGT. V lost 4 bases and J lost 3, with 15 bases in between. The chain's CDR3 is CASSAGRARDYGYTF. The CDR3, as DNA: TGTGCCAGCAGTGCCGGCAGGGCAAGGGACTATGGCTACACCTTC.

The chain carries TRBV6-4 and TRBJ2-1; 8 nucleotides align to TRBD2. The CDR3 has 17 residues. Unmatched junction bases numbered 11, after V lost 5 bases and J lost 2 bases. CDR1 is MRHNA, CDR2 SNTAGT, per germline. The CDR3 here is CASSRSVGRAPYNEQFF. For the CDR3, the DNA is TGTGCCAGCAGTCGAAGTGTCGGGAGGGCCCCCTACAATGAGCAGTTCTTC.

The chain recombines TRBV28 with TRBJ2-7; 15 nucleotides agree with TRBD2. CDR1 is MDHEN, CDR2 SYDVKM, per germline. This CDR3 is built from 17 residues. J lost 2 bases, V lost 4 bases, and 6 bases had no gene match. The CDR3, as DNA: TGTGCCAGCAGTTGGGGACTAGCGGGAGGTAGGACCTACGAGCAGTACTTC. It codes for CASSWGLAGGRTYEQYF.

In its sample, this clone was seen once. CDR3 nucleotide sequence: TGTGCCAGCAGCCCGGGACAGGGTTTTTCCGGGGAGCTGTTTTTT. Amino acids: CASSPGQGFSGELFF. The chain joins TRBV6-6 to TRBJ2-2; 9 nucleotides match TRBD1. CDR3 size: 15 residues. Germline CDR1 reads MNHNY; CDR2 reads SVGAGI (reference sequence). V was clipped by 6 bases and J by 6 bases; unmatched bases: 8.

This chain joins TRBV2 and TRBJ2-7, with 10 bases that match TRBD2. Per the germline V gene, CDR1 is SNHLY and CDR2 is FYNNEI. V was pared by 8 bases and J by 4 bases, with 8 bases of the junction left unmatched. The CDR3 is made up of 14 amino acids. In nucleotides, the CDR3 is TGTGCCAGCCGGGCTAGCGGGGGACCATACGAGCAGTACTTC. Protein sequence: CASRASGGPYEQYF.

The J gene is TRBJ2-6, the V gene TRBV5-1; no clear D gene. Trimming left V 0 bases short and J 4 bases short, with 8 bases between. The CDR3 length is 15 residues. Germline values: CDR1 SGHRS, CDR2 YFSETQ. The CDR3 region is CASSLAGWGANVLTF. In nucleotides, the CDR3 is TGCGCCAGCAGCTTGGCCGGTTGGGGGGCCAACGTCCTGACTTTC.

This clone was seen only once. The chain employs TRBV29-1 and TRBJ2-4; TRBD1 aligns across 7 bases. There are 12 residues in the CDR3. Germline V gives CDR1 SQVTM, CDR2 ANQGSEA. V gave up 6 bases and J gave up 5 bases; unmatched junction bases: 4. This CDR3 is CSVAGTENIQYF. DNA of the CDR3: TGCAGCGTCGCCGGGACAGAAAACATTCAGTACTTC. Combining the CDR3 with reference TRBV29-1 and TRBJ2-4 gives the whole variable domain SAVISQKPSRDICQRGTSLTIQCQVDSQVTMMFWYRQQPGQSLTLIATANQGSEATYESGFVIDKFPISRPNLTFSTLTVSNMSPEDSSIYLCSVAGTENIQYFGAGTRLSVL.

This clone was counted between two and nine times. V is TRBV7-8 and J is TRBJ2-1; maybe TRBD2 (5 bases). Germline-derived CDR1 and CDR2 are SGHVS and FQNEAQ. This CDR3 region has 13 residues. The V end was cut by 5 bases, the J end by 8 bases, with 13 bases between. This CDR3 reads CASSTGIWDEQFF. For the CDR3, the DNA is TGTGCCAGCAGCACCGGGATTTGGGATGAGCAGTTCTTC.

A word on this clone: In the same sample, other DNA sequences code for this CDR3. The genes are TRBV20-1 and TRBJ1-2; D not certain. The germline CDR1 and CDR2 sequences are DFQATT and SNEGSKA (reference sequence). With 0 bases removed from V and 7 bases from J, the gap between germline ends came to 6 bases. The CDR3 has 11 residues. In nucleotides, the CDR3 is TGCAGTGCTAGAGATCGGGGTGGCTACACCTTC. This sequence encodes CSARDRGGYTF.

This chain uses TRBV2 with TRBJ2-5, with TRBD1 matching over 8 bases. TRBJ2-7 matches the DNA end more closely, so the J call is doubtful. The CDR3 spans 15 residues. Per germline, CDR1 SNHLY and CDR2 FYNNEI. In DNA form, the CDR3 reads TGTGCCAGCAGTCGAGGACAGGGAATCTCCTACGAGCAGTACTTC. This gives the protein CASSRGQGISYEQYF.

The rearrangement uses TRBV5-5 and TRBJ2-7, with 7 bases lining up with TRBD2. V shed 4 bases, J shed 9 bases, and the junction held 13 bases outside the gene matches. Per the germline V gene, CDR1 is SGHKS and CDR2 is YYEKEE (reference sequence). This CDR3 comprises 14 residues. The chain's CDR3 is CASSRTGSGGLQYF. CDR3 nucleotides: TGTGCCAGCAGCCGTACCGGTTCGGGGGGTTTGCAGTACTTC. The whole variable domain, filled in from reference TRBV5-5 and TRBJ2-7, reads DAGVTQSPTHLIKTRGQQVTLRCSPISGHKSVSWYQQVLGQGPQFIFQYYEKEERGRGNFPDRFSARQFPNYSSELNVNALLLGDSALYLCASSRTGSGGLQYFGPGTRLTVT.

This clone was counted a few times. The V and J genes are TRBV7-9 and TRBJ2-2; possibly TRBD1 for D (7 bases). Germline lookup yields CDR1 SEHNR and CDR2 FQNEAQ (reference sequence). This CDR3 comprises 15 residues. V shed 4 bases and J shed 4 bases, with 13 bases lying between them. The CDR3 DNA sequence: TGTGCCAGCAGCTCAGGGGGGTATCGCACCGGGGAGCTGTTTTTT. Translated: CASSSGGYRTGELFF.

The chain links TRBV9 to TRBJ1-6, with 8 bases that match TRBD1. CDR3 size: 15 residues. Trimming cost V 4 bases and J 9 bases; bases outside gene matches: 9. CDR1 and CDR2 from the germline V gene are SGDLS and YYNGEE. CDR3 protein: CASSSTGELGSPLHF. The CDR3 coding sequence is TGTGCCAGCAGCTCGACAGGGGAGTTGGGTTCACCCCTCCACTTT.

This clone was seen a single time. As DNA, the CDR3 is TGTGCCATCAGTGATGACAGGGGAGGGAACAATGAGCAGTTCTTC. Amino acids: CAISDDRGGNNEQFF. The chain has TRBV10-3 and TRBJ2-1; TRBD1 is a possible D gene (8 bases). This CDR3 is built from 15 residues. Per the germline V gene, CDR1 is ENHRY and CDR2 is SYGVKD. V lost 3 bases and J lost 5, with 14 bases in between.

The chain is built from TRBV6-5 and TRBJ1-6; D uncertain. Per the germline V gene, CDR1 is MNHEY and CDR2 is SVGAGI. The CDR3 has 14 amino acids. Deletions cut 5 bases from V and 4 bases from J, with 9 bases between. The DNA for the CDR3 is TGTGCCAGCAGTGCCTCGAGGTATAATTCACCCCTCCACTTT. Translation: CASSASRYNSPLHF.

The chain carries TRBV4-3 and TRBJ2-4; the D gene is possibly TRBD1 (6 bases). Trimming stripped 0 bases from V and 5 bases from J, with 17 bases between. The CDR3 has 17 amino acids. Germline V lookup: CDR1 LGHNA, CDR2 YSLEER. The CDR3 here is CASSQDLGHQSENIQYF. CDR3 bases: TGCGCCAGCAGCCAAGATCTGGGACACCAGAGCGAAAACATTCAGTACTTC.

Only one count was recorded for this clone. The CDR3 loop reads CASTLGLITDTQYF. The CDR3 DNA is TGTGCCAGCACCCTGGGACTAATCACAGATACGCAGTATTTT. The rearrangement links TRBV28 to TRBJ2-3, with 7 bases aligning to TRBD2. V was pared by 7 bases and J by 2 bases, with 6 bases of the junction left unmatched. The CDR3 loop spans 14 amino acids. Germline V lookup: CDR1 MDHEN, CDR2 SYDVKM.